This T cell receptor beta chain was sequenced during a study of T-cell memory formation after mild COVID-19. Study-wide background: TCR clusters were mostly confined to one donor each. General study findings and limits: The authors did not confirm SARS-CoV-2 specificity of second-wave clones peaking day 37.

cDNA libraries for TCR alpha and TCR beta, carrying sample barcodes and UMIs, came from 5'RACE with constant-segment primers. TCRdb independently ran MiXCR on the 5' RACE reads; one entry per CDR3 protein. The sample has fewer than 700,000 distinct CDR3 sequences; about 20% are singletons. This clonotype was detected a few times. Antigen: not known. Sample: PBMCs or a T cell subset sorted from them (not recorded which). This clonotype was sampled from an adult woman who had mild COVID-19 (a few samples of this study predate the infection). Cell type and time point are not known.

In DNA, the CDR3 is TGTGCCAGCAGCACGGTCGGCGGGGGTAGCACAGATACGCAGTATTTT. Its translation: CASSTVGGGSTDTQYF. The chain combines TRBV5-6 with TRBJ2-3; 7 nucleotides align to TRBD2. With 4 bases clipped from V and 0 bases from J, the junction kept 8 bases outside the gene matches. Looked up from germline, CDR1 is SGHDT and CDR2 is YYEEEE. The CDR3 consists of 16 residues.